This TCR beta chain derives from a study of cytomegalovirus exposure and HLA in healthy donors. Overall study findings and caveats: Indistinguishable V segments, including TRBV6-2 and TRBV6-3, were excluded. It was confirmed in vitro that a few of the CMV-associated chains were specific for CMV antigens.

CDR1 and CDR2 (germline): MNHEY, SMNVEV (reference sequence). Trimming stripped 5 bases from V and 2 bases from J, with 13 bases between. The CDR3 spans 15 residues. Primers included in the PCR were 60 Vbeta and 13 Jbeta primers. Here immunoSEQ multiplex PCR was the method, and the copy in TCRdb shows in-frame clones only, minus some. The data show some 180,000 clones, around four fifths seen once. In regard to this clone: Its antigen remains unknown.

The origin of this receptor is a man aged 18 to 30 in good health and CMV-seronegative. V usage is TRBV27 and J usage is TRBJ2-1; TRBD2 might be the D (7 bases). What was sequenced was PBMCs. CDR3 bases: TGTGCCAGCAGTCCGGTCGGGGGGCCCTACAATGAGCAGTTCTTC. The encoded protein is CASSPVGGPYNEQFF.